Here is one TCR beta chain with its context. The antigen remains unidentified. The data originate from a study of persistence of HIV-infected CD4 T cells. The libraries were made with immunoSEQ version 4 in survey mode. The repertoire was sequenced with immunoSEQ multiplex PCR; TCRdb's copy has only in-frame clones and lacks some. The sample lists tens of thousands of clones, 74% occurring once. Study results and caveats: TCR analyses could not target the rare provirus-carrying CMV-responding cells. Degenerate expanded CDR3beta sequences were enriched among CMV- and Gag-responding cells.

Cells were stimulated with overlapping HIV-1 Gag 15-mer peptides. Sorting selected CD4+ T cells upregulating both CD40 ligand and CD69. Germline CDR1 reads SGHTA; CDR2 reads FQGTGA. This CDR3 is 16 amino acids long. V shed 5 bases, J shed 5 bases, and the junction held 13 bases outside the gene matches. The chain links TRBV7-3 to TRBJ2-5; 8 positions agree with TRBD2. The material sequenced was CD4+ T cells sorted from PBMCs after approximately 19-hour stimulation, taken from a patient who received antiretroviral therapy. This receptor was taken from an adult man with HIV who was CMV-seropositive. The CDR3 bases are TGTGCCAGCAGCCCATCCGGGACTAGGGGGAGGGAGACCCAGTACTTC. It translates to CASSPSGTRGRETQYF.